Listed here are 24 T cell receptor beta chains from one sample, sequenced in a study of blood T cell repertoires in COVID-19 (TCRdb year 2020). Libraries were constructed by the immunoSEQ multiplex PCR assay. The clones in this table, taken by TCRdb from immuneACCESS, are in-frame only. Not every clone is retained; where verified, under half of the shortfall comes from an unresolved V gene, and the cause of the rest is unknown. The sample table holds some 180,000 clones, of which roughly nine tenths were seen once. The ten largest clones take up less than 25% of the sample. Specimen: peripheral blood. The receptors were gathered from an older man with active or convalescent COVID-19.

The V call is TRBV30, the J call TRBJ2-7, with 7 bases identical to TRBD2. Germline-derived CDR1 and CDR2 are GTSNPN and SVGIG (reference sequence). J gave up 2 bases and V 2 bases, and 3 bases lay outside the gene matches. The CDR3 consists of 13 residues. CDR3 sequence reads: CAWSSSGAYEQYF. The CDR3 nucleotides read TGTGCCTGGAGTTCTAGCGGCGCCTACGAGCAGTACTTC.

This sequence joins TRBV5-5 and TRBJ2-1; possible D gene TRBD1, 5 bases. This CDR3 has 13 amino acids. With 3 bases removed from V and 6 bases from J, the gap between germline ends came to 10 bases. CDR1 is SGHKS, CDR2 YYEKEE, per germline (reference sequence). The CDR3 sequence: CASSSRQSNEQFF. The CDR3, as DNA: TGTGCCAGCAGCTCCCGACAGAGCAATGAGCAGTTCTTC.

The chain links TRBV6-5 to TRBJ1-2; 7 bases are shared with TRBD1. The CDR3 loop spans 14 amino acids. J gave up 5 bases and V 5 bases, and 8 bases lay outside the gene matches. Germline CDR1 reads MNHEY; CDR2 reads SVGAGI. As DNA, the CDR3 is TGTGCCAGCAGTCCAGGGGGGCTTAGGTATGGCTACACCTTC. Amino acids: CASSPGGLRYGYTF.

The chain joins TRBV3-1 (or the pseudogene TRBV3-2) to TRBJ1-4; tentative D call: TRBD1 (6 bases). The CDR3 length is 15 residues. The V and J ends lost 2 bases and 4 bases respectively, with 11 bases between them. Germline CDR1 reads LGHDT; CDR2 reads YNNKEL (reference sequence). CDR3 nucleotide sequence: TGTGCCAGCAGCCAATTGCAGGACAGTAATGAAAAACTGTTTTTT. This codes for CASSQLQDSNEKLFF.

V gene TRBV7-9 combines with J gene TRBJ2-1; TRBD2 matches at 9 bases. The CDR3 has 15 amino acids. The germline gives CDR1 SEHNR, CDR2 FQNEAQ (reference sequence). The V and J ends lost 3 bases and 6 bases, in that order; junction bases with no gene match: 6. The CDR3 loop is CASSLGLARANEQFF. CDR3 bases: TGTGCCAGCAGCTTGGGACTAGCAAGGGCCAATGAGCAGTTCTTC. The whole variable domain, remainder taken from reference TRBV7-9 and TRBJ2-1, is DTGVSQNPRHKITKRGQNVTFRCDPISEHNRLYWYRQTLGQGPEFLTYFQNEAQLEKSRLLSDRFSAERPKGSFSTLEIQRTEQGDSAMYLCASSLGLARANEQFFGPGTRLTVL.

Comment on this clone: The same CDR3 also results from other DNA sequences found in this sample. The gene calls are TRBV5-4 and TRBJ2-5; no reliable D call. Germline CDR1 is SGHNT and CDR2 is YYREEE (reference sequence). V shed 5 bases and J shed 5 bases, with 7 bases lying between them. This CDR3 is 11 amino acids long. As DNA, the CDR3 is TGTGCCAGCAGTCTGAGGGAGACCCAGTACTTC. Protein: CASSLRETQYF.

This chain joins TRBV27 and TRBJ1-5; D is possibly TRBD1 (5 bases). Per germline, CDR1 MNHEY and CDR2 SMNVEV (reference sequence). The CDR3 contains 15 residues. The V end lost 6 bases, the J end lost 1 base, and 13 bases lay between the germline ends. CDR3 sequence (DNA): TGTGCCAGCAGCCCTGGACAACGAAGCAATCAGCCCCAGCATTTT. This translates into CASSPGQRSNQPQHF.

The chain joins TRBV7-3 to TRBJ2-1; maybe TRBD2 (5 bases). Germline CDR1 is SGHTA and CDR2 is FQGTGA. The CDR3 is made up of 16 amino acids. Trimming cost V 5 bases and J 0 bases, with 14 bases left between them. CDR3 protein: CASSVRGFSSYNEQFF. For the CDR3, the DNA is TGTGCCAGCAGCGTACGAGGGTTCAGCTCCTACAATGAGCAGTTCTTC.

V and J are TRBV29-1 and TRBJ1-2; 8 bases match TRBD1. Trimming cost V 1 base and J 6 bases; bases outside gene matches: 13. Germline V gene lookup returns CDR1 SQVTM and CDR2 ANQGSEA. This CDR3 spans 16 amino acids. CDR3 nucleotides: TGCAGCGTTGAAGGGACAGGGAGCCTTTCCTCAAATGGCTACACCTTC. It translates to CSVEGTGSLSSNGYTF.

The chain is built from TRBV5-5 and TRBJ1-5, with D possibly being TRBD1 (5 bases). There are 15 residues in the CDR3. The germline V and J ends were trimmed by 0 bases and 3 bases, with 10 bases remaining between them. Germline V CDR1 and CDR2: SGHKS, YYEKEE (reference sequence). The CDR3 DNA is TGTGCCAGCAGCTTGGCGGGGGGTAACAATCAGCCCCAGCATTTT. Translating gives CASSLAGGNNQPQHF.

This clone was seen a single time. In nucleotides, the CDR3 is TGTGCCACTTCACGGGGTAACACTGAAGCTTTCTTT. This translates into CATSRGNTEAFF. The chain is built from TRBV5-4 and TRBJ1-1; D unresolved. V shed 9 bases and J shed 2 bases, with 11 bases lying between them. In germline, CDR1 is SGHNT, CDR2 YYREEE (reference sequence). The CDR3 runs 12 residues. Based on the CDR3 plus reference TRBV5-4 and TRBJ1-1, the full variable domain is ETGVTQSPTHLIKTRGQQVTLRCSSQSGHNTVSWYQQALGQGPQFIFQYYREEENGRGNFPPRFSGLQFPNYSSELNVNALELDDSALYLCATSRGNTEAFFGQGTRLTVV.

This clone has only a few counts. The chain has TRBV10-3 and TRBJ2-7; 7 bases fit TRBD2. The length of the CDR3 is 15 residues. Germline V gene lookup returns CDR1 ENHRY and CDR2 SYGVKD. The ends lost 2 bases at V and 2 bases at J; junction bases unmatched: 6. The CDR3: CAISEGPAGTYEQYF. DNA for the CDR3: TGTGCCATCAGTGAGGGTCCAGCGGGGACCTACGAGCAGTACTTC.

V is TRBV18 and J is TRBJ1-1; D gene unclear. V lost 3 bases and J 0 bases, leaving 8 bases between the germline ends. The CDR3 covers 14 residues. Germline CDR1 reads KGHSH; CDR2 reads LQKENI. CDR3 sequence reads: CASSPSTMNTEAFF. The DNA for the CDR3 is TGTGCCAGCTCACCCTCCACTATGAACACTGAAGCTTTCTTT.

The V gene is TRBV29-1, the J gene TRBJ1-1; 8 bases map to TRBD1. Germline V CDR1 and CDR2: SQVTM, ANQGSEA. V was clipped by 7 bases and J by 0 bases; unmatched bases: 4. CDR3 length: 13 residues. CDR3 amino acids: CSGRTGLNTEAFF. The CDR3 DNA sequence: TGCAGCGGGAGGACAGGGTTGAACACTGAAGCTTTCTTT.

The J gene is TRBJ1-1, the V gene TRBV15, with a possible D match to TRBD1 (6 bases). The CDR3 consists of 15 residues. Looked up from germline, CDR1 is LNHNV and CDR2 is YYDKDF (reference sequence). Trimming left V 0 bases short and J 1 base short, with 9 bases between. CDR3 sequence (DNA): TGTGCCACCAGCAGAGATAAGGACAGGAACACTGAAGCTTTCTTT. Amino acid sequence: CATSRDKDRNTEAFF.

The chain has TRBV11-2 and TRBJ1-4; TRBD1 agrees at 8 bases. The CDR3 is made up of 15 amino acids. V lost 5 bases, J lost 4 bases, and 6 bases stayed unmatched. Germline V gene sequence: CDR1 SGHAT, CDR2 FQNNGV. CDR3 residues: CASSTWTGINEKLFF. The CDR3 DNA follows: TGTGCCAGCAGCACCTGGACAGGGATTAATGAAAAACTGTTTTTT.

The CDR3, as DNA: TGTGCCACCAGTCCTGGACAGGGGGGCTTTTCAGATACGCAGTATTTT. It translates to CATSPGQGGFSDTQYF. This chain joins TRBV24-1 and TRBJ2-3, with 10 bases aligning to TRBD1. This CDR3 spans 16 amino acids. Germline loops: CDR1 KGHDR, CDR2 SFDVKD. Trimming cost V 6 bases and J 4 bases; bases outside gene matches: 9.

The genes are TRBV28 and TRBJ2-3; tentatively, D is TRBD1 (6 bases). Germline assignment: CDR1 MDHEN and CDR2 SYDVKM. The CDR3 sequence is 14 residues long. Trimming shortened V by 3 bases and J by 4 bases, and 11 bases separated the two germline ends. The CDR3: CASSFRGMADTQYF. CDR3 DNA: TGTGCCAGCAGTTTTAGGGGGATGGCAGATACGCAGTATTTT.

This clone came up a few times. At one end, the junction sequence differs from germline, possibly due to a read error. The chain joins TRBV5-1 to TRBJ1-1, with 10 bases that match TRBD1. CDR1 is SGHRS, CDR2 YFSETQ, per germline. This CDR3 spans 17 amino acids. CDR3 DNA sequence: TGCGCCAGCAGTTTGGAACGATTGACAGGGGGCGGCACTGAAGCTTTCTTT. It specifies CASSLERLTGGGTEAFF.

In this sample, this clone turned up a few times. The V gene is TRBV27, the J gene TRBJ2-7; D is possibly TRBD1 (6 bases). V lost 4 bases, J lost 2 bases, and 24 bases lay in between. This CDR3 spans 18 amino acids. CDR1 and CDR2 from the germline V gene are MNHEY and SMNVEV (reference sequence). The CDR3 nucleotides read TGTGCCAGCAGTTACCCTCGGGACATATGTTTCCGACCCTACGAGCAGTACTTC. It translates to CASSYPRDICFRPYEQYF.

This clone was observed at least ten times. The chain has TRBV18 and TRBJ2-3; 12 nucleotides match TRBD2. The V and J ends lost 6 bases and 2 bases, in that order; junction bases with no gene match: 3. CDR3 size: 15 residues. Looked up from germline, CDR1 is KGHSH and CDR2 is LQKENI. CDR3 protein: CASSLAGGSTDTQYF. The CDR3 coding sequence is TGTGCCAGCTCCCTAGCGGGAGGGTCCACAGATACGCAGTATTTT.

The rearrangement joins TRBV7-9 to TRBJ1-6; TRBD1 matches 10 bases. CDR1 and CDR2 (germline): SEHNR, FQNEAQ (reference sequence). V was pared by 6 bases and J by 6 bases, with 5 bases of the junction left unmatched. The CDR3 is 15 residues long. This CDR3 is CASSLGDRGNSPLHF. In DNA, the CDR3 is TGTGCCAGCAGTCTCGGGGACAGGGGTAATTCACCCCTCCACTTT.

The chain has TRBV28 and TRBJ1-6; D ambiguous. The V end was cut by 0 bases, the J end by 5 bases, with 14 bases between. From germline, CDR1 is MDHEN and CDR2 SYDVKM. The CDR3 covers 17 residues. The CDR3 DNA is TGTGCCAGCAGTTTATGGCGCGGCGGAACACATAATTCACCCCTCCACTTT. Encoded protein: CASSLWRGGTHNSPLHF. Filled out from reference TRBV28 and TRBJ1-6, the complete variable domain reads DVKVTQSSRYLVKRTGEKVFLECVQDMDHENMFWYRQDPGLGLRLIYFSYDVKMKEKGDIPEGYSVSREKKERFSLILESASTNQTSMYLCASSLWRGGTHNSPLHFGNGTRLTVT.

Points on this clone: One end of the junction is discordant with germline, which a read error may explain. The CDR3 protein is CACRAGADGYTF. CDR3 DNA: TGTGCCTGCAGGGCAGGGGCTGATGGCTACACCTTC. This chain connects TRBV28 to TRBJ1-2; tentative D call: TRBD1 (6 bases). Germline assignment: CDR1 MDHEN and CDR2 SYDVKM. The CDR3 runs 12 residues.